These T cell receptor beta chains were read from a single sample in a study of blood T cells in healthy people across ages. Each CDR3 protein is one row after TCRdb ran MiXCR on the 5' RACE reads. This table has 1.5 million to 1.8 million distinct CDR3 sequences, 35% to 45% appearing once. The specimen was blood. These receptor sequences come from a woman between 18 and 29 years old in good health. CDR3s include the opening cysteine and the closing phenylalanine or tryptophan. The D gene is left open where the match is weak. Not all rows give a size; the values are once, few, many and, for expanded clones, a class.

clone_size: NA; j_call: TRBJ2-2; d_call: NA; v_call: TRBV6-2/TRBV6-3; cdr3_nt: TGTGCCAGCAGTTACTCGAGTCAGTTCCGGGAGCTGTTTTTT; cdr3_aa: CASSYSSQFRELFF
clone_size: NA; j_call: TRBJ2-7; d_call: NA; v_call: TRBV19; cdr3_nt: TGTGCCAGTAGTAGAGGGGATATCTCCTACGAGCAGTACTTC; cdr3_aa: CASSRGDISYEQYF
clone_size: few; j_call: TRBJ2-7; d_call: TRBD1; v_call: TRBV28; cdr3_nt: TGTGCCACTTACCCTTCCGGGACAGGGGCCTACGAGCAGTACTTC; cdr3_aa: CATYPSGTGAYEQYF
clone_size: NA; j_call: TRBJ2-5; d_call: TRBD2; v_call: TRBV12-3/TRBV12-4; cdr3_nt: TGTGCCAGCAGTTTGAGCGGGGGGATTTATAAGACCCAGTACTTC; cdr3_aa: CASSLSGGIYKTQYF
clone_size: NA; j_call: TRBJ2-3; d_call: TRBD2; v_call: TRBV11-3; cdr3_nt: TGTGCCAGCAGTAGCGGGAGTGAGGATACGCAGTATTTT; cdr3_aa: CASSSGSEDTQYF
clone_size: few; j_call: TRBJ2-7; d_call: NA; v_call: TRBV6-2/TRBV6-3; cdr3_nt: TGTGCCGGCACCTCGGGCTTAAGAGGGGAGCAGTACTTC; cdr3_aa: CAGTSGLRGEQYF
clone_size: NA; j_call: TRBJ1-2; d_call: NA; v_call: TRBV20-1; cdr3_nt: TGCAGCTTATCTTATGGCTACACCTTC; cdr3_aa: CSLSYGYTF
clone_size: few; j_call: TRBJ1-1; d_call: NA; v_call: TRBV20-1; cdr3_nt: TGCAGTGCTAGAGATATGGCGGGGAGCACTGAAGCTTTCTTT; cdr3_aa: CSARDMAGSTEAFF
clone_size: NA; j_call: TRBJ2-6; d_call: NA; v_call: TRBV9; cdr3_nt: TGTGCCAGCAGCCCTAGCAGTTTATCTGGGGCCAACGTCCTGACTTTC; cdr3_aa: CASSPSSLSGANVLTF
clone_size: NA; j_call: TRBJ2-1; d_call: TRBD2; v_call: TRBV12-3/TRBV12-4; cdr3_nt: TGTGCCAGCAGTTCGTACGCCGGGACTAGCGGGAGCTCCTACAATGAGCAGTTCTTC; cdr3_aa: CASSSYAGTSGSSYNEQFF
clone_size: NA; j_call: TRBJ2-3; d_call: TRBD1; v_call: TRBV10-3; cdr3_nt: TGTGCCATCAGTGAGCCCACGGACAGGGTGAATACAGATACGCAGTATTTT; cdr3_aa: CAISEPTDRVNTDTQYF
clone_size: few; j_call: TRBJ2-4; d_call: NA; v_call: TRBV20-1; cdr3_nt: TGCAGTGGAAGGGGATCGCCCAAAAACATTCAGTACTTC; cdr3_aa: CSGRGSPKNIQYF
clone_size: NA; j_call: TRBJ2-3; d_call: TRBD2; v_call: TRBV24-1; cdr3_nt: TGTGCCACCAGTGATTTGCGGCGGGAGCTCACAGATACGCAGTATTTT; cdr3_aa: CATSDLRRELTDTQYF
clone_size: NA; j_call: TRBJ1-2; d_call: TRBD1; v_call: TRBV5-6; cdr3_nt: TGTGCCAGCAGGCGAACAGGGGATTCCTATGGCTACACCTTC; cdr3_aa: CASRRTGDSYGYTF
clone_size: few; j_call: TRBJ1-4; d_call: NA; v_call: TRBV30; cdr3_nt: TGTGCCTGGAGCCTTGGGACTGAAAAACTGTTTTTT; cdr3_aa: CAWSLGTEKLFF
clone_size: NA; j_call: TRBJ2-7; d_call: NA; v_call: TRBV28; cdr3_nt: TGTGCCGGCAGTTTACCCCATCAAAGAGGGACCCAGTACTTT; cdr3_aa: CAGSLPHQRGTQYF
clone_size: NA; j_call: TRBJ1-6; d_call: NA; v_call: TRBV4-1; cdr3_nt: TGCGCCAGCAGCCAGGACCTGGCACGTCGGAATTCACCCCTCCACTTT; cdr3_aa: CASSQDLARRNSPLHF
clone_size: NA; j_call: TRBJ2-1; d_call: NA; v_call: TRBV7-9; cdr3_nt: TGTGCTGTTTCACGGGGGAAGGTCAATGAGCAGTTCTTC; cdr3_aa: CAVSRGKVNEQFF
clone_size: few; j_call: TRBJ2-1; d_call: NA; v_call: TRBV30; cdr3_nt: TGTGCCTGGAACAAAGAGGGCGGTGAGCAGTTCTTC; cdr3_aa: CAWNKEGGEQFF
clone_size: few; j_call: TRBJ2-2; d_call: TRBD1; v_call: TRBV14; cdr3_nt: TGTGCCAGCAGCCAAGCTACAGGGGGATCCGGGGAGCTGTTTTTT; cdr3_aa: CASSQATGGSGELFF
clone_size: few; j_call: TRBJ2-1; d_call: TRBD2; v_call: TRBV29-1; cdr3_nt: TGCAGCGCAGTTCTAGCGGGTGAGCAGTTCTTC; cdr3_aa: CSAVLAGEQFF
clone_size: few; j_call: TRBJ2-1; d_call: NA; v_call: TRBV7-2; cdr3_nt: TGTGCCAGCAGCTTGAATCCGGGGATTTACAATGAGCAGTTCTTC; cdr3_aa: CASSLNPGIYNEQFF
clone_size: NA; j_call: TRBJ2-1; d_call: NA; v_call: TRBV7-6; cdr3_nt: TGTGCCAGCAGCTTAGGGGGCCTCCTCTCCTACAATGAGCAGTTCTTC; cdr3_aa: CASSLGGLLSYNEQFF
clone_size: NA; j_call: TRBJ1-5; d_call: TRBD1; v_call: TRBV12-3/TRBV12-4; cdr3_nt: TGTGCCAGCAGCCGGGACAGGGGAAGAGGTCAGCCCCAGCATTTT; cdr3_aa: CASSRDRGRGQPQHF
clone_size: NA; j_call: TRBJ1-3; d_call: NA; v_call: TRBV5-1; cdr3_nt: TGCGCCAGCACTACCGGAGGGGGAGACTCTGGAAACACCATATATTTT; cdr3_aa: CASTTGGGDSGNTIYF
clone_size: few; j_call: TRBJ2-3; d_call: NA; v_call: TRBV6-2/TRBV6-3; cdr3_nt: TGTGCCAGCAGCCTACCCCACACGGACTGGGATACGCAGTATTTT; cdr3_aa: CASSLPHTDWDTQYF
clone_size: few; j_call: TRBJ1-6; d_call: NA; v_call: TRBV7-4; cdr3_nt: TGTGCCAGCAGCTTAGTAGGAGTCTACTATAATTCACCCCTCCACTTT; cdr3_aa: CASSLVGVYYNSPLHF
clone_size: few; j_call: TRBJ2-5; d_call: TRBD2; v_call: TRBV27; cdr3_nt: TGTGCCAGCAGTAGGGGACTAGCGGGAGGGCCGGGAGAGACCCAGTACTTC; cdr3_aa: CASSRGLAGGPGETQYF
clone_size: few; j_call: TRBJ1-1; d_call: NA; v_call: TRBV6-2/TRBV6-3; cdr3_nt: TGTGCCAGCAGTTACTCGAGACCAGAGAACACTGAAGCTTTCTTT; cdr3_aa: CASSYSRPENTEAFF
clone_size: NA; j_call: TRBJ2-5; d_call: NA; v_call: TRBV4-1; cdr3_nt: TGCGCCAGCAGGAGGGTGTCATCAGAGACCCAGTACTTC; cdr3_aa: CASRRVSSETQYF